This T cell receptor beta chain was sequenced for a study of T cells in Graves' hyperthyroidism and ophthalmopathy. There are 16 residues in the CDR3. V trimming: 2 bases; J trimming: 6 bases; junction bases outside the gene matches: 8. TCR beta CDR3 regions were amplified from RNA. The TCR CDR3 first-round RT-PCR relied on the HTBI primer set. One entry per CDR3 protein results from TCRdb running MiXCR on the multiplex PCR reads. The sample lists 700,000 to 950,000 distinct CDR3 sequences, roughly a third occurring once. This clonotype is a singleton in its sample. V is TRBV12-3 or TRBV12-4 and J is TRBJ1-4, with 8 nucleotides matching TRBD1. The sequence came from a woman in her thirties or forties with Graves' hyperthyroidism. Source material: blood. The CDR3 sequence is CASSLIWQGAYEKLFF. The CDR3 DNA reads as TGTGCCAGCAGTTTAATCTGGCAGGGGGCCTATGAAAAACTGTTTTTT.